Below are 13 T cell receptor beta chains sequenced from a single sample in a study of follicular helper T cells after annual influenza vaccination. Time point described: 2014-2015 season, pre-vaccination. TCRdb's table, derived via immunoSEQ multiplex PCR, lists solely in-frame clones and lacks some. The table lists around 13,000 clones, 60% to 80% of them singletons. Sequenced here: CXCR5- memory CD4+ T cells sorted from blood, sampled on the day of influenza vaccination. These receptors were taken from an adult who received the influenza vaccine.

The genes are TRBV5-1 and TRBJ1-1; 7 bases match TRBD1. Trimming cost V 8 bases and J 8 bases; bases outside gene matches: 12. The CDR3 covers 13 residues. CDR1 SGHRS and CDR2 YFSETQ come from the germline V gene. This CDR3 is CASNKPGQSEAFF. The CDR3, as DNA: TGCGCCAGTAACAAACCGGGACAGTCAGAAGCTTTCTTT.

The V call is TRBV7-2, the J call TRBJ2-1, with 10 bases that match TRBD1. CDR3 size: 16 residues. V was clipped by 2 bases and J by 6 bases; unmatched bases: 7. The germline CDR1 and CDR2 sequences are SGHTA and FQGNSA. The DNA of the CDR3 is TGTGCCAGCAGCTTAAGGGACAGGGGCGGGTCCAATGAGCAGTTCTTC. This codes for CASSLRDRGGSNEQFF.

The V and J genes are TRBV19 and TRBJ2-5; D unresolved. CDR3 size: 12 residues. With 6 bases removed from V and 3 bases from J, the gap between germline ends came to 8 bases. Germline loops: CDR1 LNHDA, CDR2 SQIVND (reference sequence). CDR3 bases: TGTGCCAGTAGCAACAAGAAAGAGACCCAGTACTTC. Protein sequence: CASSNKKETQYF.

This chain uses TRBV5-4 with TRBJ2-7, with TRBD2 matching 10 bases. The ends lost 0 bases at V and 5 bases at J; junction bases unmatched: 5. This CDR3 spans 15 amino acids. Germline lookup yields CDR1 SGHNT and CDR2 YYREEE (reference sequence). This CDR3 is CASSLGLAGGNEQYF. The CDR3 DNA sequence: TGTGCCAGCAGCTTGGGACTAGCGGGCGGAAACGAGCAGTACTTC.

The chain has TRBV18 and TRBJ1-2; D perhaps matches TRBD1 (5 bases). Trimming took off 4 bases at V and 8 bases at J, with 11 bases between the two ends. This CDR3 is built from 12 residues. The germline V gene encodes CDR1 KGHSH and CDR2 LQKENI. CDR3 DNA: TGTGCCAGCTCACGGTCGGGGGACGGCTACACCTTC. Protein: CASSRSGDGYTF.

The chain links TRBV4-3 to TRBJ2-2; D gene ambiguous. This CDR3 has 17 amino acids. Germline CDR1 LGHNA, CDR2 YSLEER. The ends were cut back, 0 bases at V and 3 bases at J, with 14 bases in the middle. CDR3 protein: CASSQEELQAHTGELFF. DNA for the CDR3: TGCGCCAGCAGCCAAGAAGAGCTCCAGGCCCACACCGGGGAGCTGTTTTTT.

This sequence joins TRBV18 and TRBJ2-5; D is uncertain. The germline V gene encodes CDR1 KGHSH and CDR2 LQKENI. V was shortened by 6 bases and J by 0 bases, with 2 bases between the two germline ends. CDR3 size: 11 residues. Written as DNA, the CDR3 is TGTGCCAGCTCTGACCAAGAGACCCAGTACTTC. It encodes CASSDQETQYF.

The V gene is TRBV18, the J gene TRBJ1-1, with D hard to call. The CDR3 consists of 15 residues. CDR1 is KGHSH, CDR2 LQKENI, per germline. V was clipped by 2 bases and J by 1 base, with 11 bases between them. CDR3 DNA: TGTGCCAGCTCACCAAATGGACTTACGAACACTGAAGCTTTCTTT. Protein product: CASSPNGLTNTEAFF.

The rearrangement links TRBV6-5 to TRBJ1-1; 8 nucleotides agree with TRBD1. With 5 bases clipped from V and 6 bases from J, the junction kept 11 bases outside the gene matches. The CDR3 loop spans 15 amino acids. Germline V CDR1 and CDR2: MNHEY, SVGAGI. The CDR3 region has the DNA TGTGCCAGCAGTCAAGACAGGGGTGAGTCCTCTGAAGCTTTCTTT. As protein: CASSQDRGESSEAFF.

The V gene is TRBV9, the J gene TRBJ2-1; D possibly uses TRBD1 or TRBD2 (5 bases each). Germline V gene sequence: CDR1 SGDLS, CDR2 YYNGEE. The V end lost 3 bases, the J end lost 2 bases, and 12 bases lay between the germline ends. The CDR3 is 15 amino acids. In nucleotides, the CDR3 is TGTGCCAGCAGCGGACCCGGGACGGCCTACAATGAGCAGTTCTTC. Translated, it gives CASSGPGTAYNEQFF. Filled out from reference TRBV9 and TRBJ2-1, the complete variable domain reads DSGVTQTPKHLITATGQRVTLRCSPRSGDLSVYWYQQSLDQGLQFLIQYYNGEERAKGNILERFSAQQFPDLHSELNLSSLELGDSALYFCASSGPGTAYNEQFFGPGTRLTVL.

The chain has TRBV19 and TRBJ1-1; 7 bases agree with TRBD1. The V gene's germline CDR1 is LNHDA and CDR2 SQIVND (reference sequence). The CDR3 length is 13 residues. Here the CDR3 DNA reads TGTGCGACAGGACAGGCAATGAACACTGAAGCTTTCTTT. Translating gives CATGQAMNTEAFF.

The rearrangement links TRBV19 to TRBJ2-1; 7 nucleotides match TRBD2. In germline, CDR1 is LNHDA, CDR2 SQIVND (reference sequence). This CDR3 is built from 14 residues. Trimming took 4 bases from V and 0 from J; bases not matched to a gene: 0. The DNA of the CDR3 is TGTGCCAGTAGTACTAGCGGCTCCTACAATGAGCAGTTCTTC. Protein: CASSTSGSYNEQFF.

The table lists this clone with a count of one. This rearrangement joins TRBV11-3 to TRBJ1-4, with no clear D. The V end lost 1 base, the J end lost 7 bases, and 4 bases lay between the germline ends. The CDR3 has 12 residues. The germline gives CDR1 SGHNT, CDR2 YENEEA. The DNA of the CDR3 is TGTGCCAGCAGCTTAGCCGGTGAAAAACTGTTTTTT. Its translation is CASSLAGEKLFF.